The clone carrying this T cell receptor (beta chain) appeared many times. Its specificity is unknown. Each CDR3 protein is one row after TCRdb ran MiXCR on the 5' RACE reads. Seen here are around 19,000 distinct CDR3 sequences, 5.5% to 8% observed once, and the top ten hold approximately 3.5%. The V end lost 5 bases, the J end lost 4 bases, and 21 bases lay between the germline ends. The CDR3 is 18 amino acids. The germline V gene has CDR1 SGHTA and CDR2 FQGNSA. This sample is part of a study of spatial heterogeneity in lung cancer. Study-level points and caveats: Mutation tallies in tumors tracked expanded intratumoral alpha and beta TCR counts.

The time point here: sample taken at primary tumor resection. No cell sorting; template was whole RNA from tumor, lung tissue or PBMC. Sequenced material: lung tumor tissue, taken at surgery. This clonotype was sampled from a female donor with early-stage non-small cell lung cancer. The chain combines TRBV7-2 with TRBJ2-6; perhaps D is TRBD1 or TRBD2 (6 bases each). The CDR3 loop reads CASSPSFGGAGGANVLTF. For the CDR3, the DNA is TGTGCCAGCAGCCCCTCCTTTGGGGGCGCGGGAGGGGCCAACGTCCTGACTTTC. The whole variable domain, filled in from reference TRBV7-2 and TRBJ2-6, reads GAGVSQSPSNKVTEKGKDVELRCDPISGHTALYWYRQSLGQGLEFLIYFQGNSAPDKSGLPSDRFSAERTGGSVSTLTIQRTQQEDSAVYLCASSPSFGGAGGANVLTFGAGSRLTVL.